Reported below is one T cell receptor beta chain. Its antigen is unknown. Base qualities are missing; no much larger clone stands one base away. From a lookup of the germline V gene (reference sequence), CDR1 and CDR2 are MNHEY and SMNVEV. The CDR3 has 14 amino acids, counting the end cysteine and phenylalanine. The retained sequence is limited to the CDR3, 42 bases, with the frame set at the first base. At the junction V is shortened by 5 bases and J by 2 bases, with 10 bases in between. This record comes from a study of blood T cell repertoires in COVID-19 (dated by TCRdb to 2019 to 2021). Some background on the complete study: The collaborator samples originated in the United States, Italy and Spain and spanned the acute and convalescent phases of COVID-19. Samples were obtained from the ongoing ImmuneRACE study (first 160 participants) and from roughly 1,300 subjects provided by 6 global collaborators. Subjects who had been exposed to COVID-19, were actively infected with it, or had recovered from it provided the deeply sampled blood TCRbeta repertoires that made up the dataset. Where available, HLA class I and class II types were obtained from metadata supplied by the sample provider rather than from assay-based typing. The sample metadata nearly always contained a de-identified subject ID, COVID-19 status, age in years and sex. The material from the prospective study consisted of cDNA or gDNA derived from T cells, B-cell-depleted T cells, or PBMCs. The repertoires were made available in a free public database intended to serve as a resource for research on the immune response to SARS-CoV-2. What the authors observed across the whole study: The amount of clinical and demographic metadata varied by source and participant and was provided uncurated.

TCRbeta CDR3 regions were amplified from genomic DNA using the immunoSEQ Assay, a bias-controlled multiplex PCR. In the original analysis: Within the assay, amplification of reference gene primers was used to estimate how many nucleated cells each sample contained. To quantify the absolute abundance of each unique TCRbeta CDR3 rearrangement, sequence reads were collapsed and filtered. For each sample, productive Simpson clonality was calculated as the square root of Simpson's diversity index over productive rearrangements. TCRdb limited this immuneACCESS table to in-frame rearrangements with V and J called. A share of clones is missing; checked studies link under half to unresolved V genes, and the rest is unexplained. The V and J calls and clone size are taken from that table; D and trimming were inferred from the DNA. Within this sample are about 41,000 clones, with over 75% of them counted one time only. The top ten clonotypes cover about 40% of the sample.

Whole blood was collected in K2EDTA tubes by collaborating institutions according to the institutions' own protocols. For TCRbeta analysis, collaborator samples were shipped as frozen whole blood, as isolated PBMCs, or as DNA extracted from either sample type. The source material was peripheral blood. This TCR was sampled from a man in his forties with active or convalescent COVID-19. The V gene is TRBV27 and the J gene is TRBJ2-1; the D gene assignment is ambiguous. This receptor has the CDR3 CASSLTSTYNEQFF. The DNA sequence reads TGTGCCAGCAGTCTCACGAGTACCTACAATGAGCAGTTCTTC.